This entry lists 30 T cell receptor beta chains sequenced from one sample in a study of glioma-infiltrating T cells. Amplification of TCR alpha and beta CDR3 regions from RNA used iRepertoire nested multiplex PCR. Each CDR3 protein gets one entry after TCRdb re-called the multiplex PCR reads with MiXCR. The sample consists of about 180,000 distinct CDR3 sequences, over 40% of them appearing once. Material for sequencing was glioma tissue, nonneoplastic brain tissue, or PBMCs (not recorded which). These receptors were collected from a human donor with low-grade glioma or glioblastoma, undergoing nonglioma brain surgery, or in good health (not recorded which).

This clonotype showed up many times. The chain couples TRBV12-3 or TRBV12-4 to TRBJ1-5; D unclear. This CDR3 has 12 residues. V lost 6 bases and J 4 bases, leaving 7 bases between the germline ends. The CDR3 protein is CASSPSNQPQHF. DNA for the CDR3: TGTGCCAGCAGCCCCTCAAATCAGCCCCAGCATTTT.

This clonotype is deemed medium-sized (0.01 to 0.1%). This sequence joins TRBV6-1 and TRBJ1-1, with D uncertain. Trimming cost V 5 bases and J 1 base, with 5 bases left between them. CDR1 is MNHNS and CDR2 is SASEGT in the germline V gene. The CDR3 has 12 amino acids. The CDR3 coding sequence is TGTGCCAGCAGTTCCCCGAACACTGAAGCTTTCTTT. It translates to CASSSPNTEAFF.

As for this clonotype: Lacking the conserved final phenylalanine or tryptophan, this CDR3 likely reflects a read error. This chain links TRBV6-1 with TRBJ2-1; no definite D call. V lost 11 bases, J lost 3 bases, and 14 bases lay in between. Germline V gene data show CDR1 as MNHNS and CDR2 as SASEGT. The CDR3 spans 13 residues. CDR3 amino acids: CACNADNYNEQFS. The DNA of the CDR3 is TGTGCCTGCAACGCCGACAACTACAATGAGCAGTTCTCC.

The sample holds a few counts of this clonotype. A much larger clone differs from this one at a single base, so this may be a read error. The chain carries TRBV5-1 and TRBJ2-3; D remains ambiguous. V lost 1 base and J 0 bases, leaving 6 bases between the germline ends. This CDR3 is 14 amino acids long. Germline V gene lookup returns CDR1 SGHRS and CDR2 YFSETQ. In DNA, the CDR3 is TGCGCCAGCAGCTTGCGACGGAGCACAGATACGCAGTATTTT. Residues: CASSLRRSTDTQYF.

This clonotype was counted at least ten times. The genes are TRBV6-6 and TRBJ2-1, with TRBD2 matching over 15 bases. The germline V gene encodes CDR1 MNHNY and CDR2 SVGAGI (reference sequence). The CDR3 totals 18 residues. Trimming removed 1 base from V and 5 bases from J; junction bases left unmatched: 6. The CDR3 spells CASSYLGTSGRSDNEQFF. The CDR3 DNA is TGTGCCAGCAGTTACTTGGGGACTAGCGGGAGGTCCGACAATGAGCAGTTCTTC.

This chain links TRBV19 with TRBJ2-1, with 9 bases that match TRBD2. CDR3 length: 14 amino acids. CDR1 is LNHDA, CDR2 SQIVND, per germline (reference sequence). Trimming took 0 bases from V and 10 from J; bases not matched to a gene: 4. CDR3 nucleotides: TGTGCCAGTAGTATAGATCTGGCGGGAGGGGAGCAGTTCTTC. It translates to CASSIDLAGGEQFF. The full variable domain, rest sourced from reference TRBV19 and TRBJ2-1, is DGGITQSPKYLFRKEGQNVTLSCEQNLNHDAMYWYRQDPGQGLRLIYYSQIVNDFQKGDIAEGYSVSREKKESFPLTVTSAQKNPTAFYLCASSIDLAGGEQFFGPGTRLTVL.

This clonotype occurred a few times. The chain is built from TRBV2 and TRBJ2-7, with D perhaps TRBD1 or TRBD2 (5 bases each). In germline, CDR1 is SNHLY, CDR2 FYNNEI. This CDR3 is 16 amino acids long. With 6 bases removed from V and 2 bases from J, the gap between germline ends came to 20 bases. CDR3 sequence reads: CASRAAGTKSTYEQYF. The CDR3 DNA follows: TGTGCCAGCAGGGCGGCCGGGACGAAGTCCACCTACGAGCAGTACTTC. Supplemented by reference TRBV2 and TRBJ2-7, the full variable domain reads EPEVTQTPSHQVTQMGQEVILRCVPISNHLYFYWYRQILGQKVEFLVSFYNNEISEKSEIFDDQFSVERPDGSNFTLKIRSTKLEDSAMYFCASRAAGTKSTYEQYFGPGTRLTVT.

V and J are TRBV7-8 and TRBJ2-7, with no clear D. V was trimmed by 5 bases and J by 7 bases, leaving 21 bases between them. This CDR3 contains 15 residues. Germline V CDR1 and CDR2: SGHVS, FQNEAQ. The CDR3 here is CASSAVEVGSGEQYF. The CDR3 bases are TGTGCCAGCAGCGCCGTAGAGGTTGGTTCGGGTGAGCAGTACTTC. The full variable domain, rest sourced from reference TRBV7-8 and TRBJ2-7, is GAGVSQSPRYKVAKRGQDVALRCDPISGHVSLFWYQQALGQGPEFLTYFQNEAQLDKSGLPSDRFFAERPEGSVSTLKIQRTQQEDSAVYLCASSAVEVGSGEQYFGPGTRLTVT.

Concerning this clonotype itself: A read error may be the cause here, since a much bigger clone is one base away. The chain combines TRBV7-6 with TRBJ2-7; perhaps TRBD1 as D (5 bases). The CDR3 totals 13 residues. From germline, CDR1 is SGHVS and CDR2 FNYEAQ. V shed 5 bases and J shed 3 bases, with 11 bases lying between them. CDR3 residues: CASSAGWGYEQYF. The CDR3 coding sequence is TGTGCCAGCAGCGCAGGGTGGGGCTACGAGCAGTACTTC.

The V gene is TRBV7-8, the J gene TRBJ2-5, with D perhaps matching TRBD2 (7 bases). Deletions cut 4 bases from V and 3 bases from J, with 18 bases between. This CDR3 spans 16 amino acids. Germline-derived CDR1 and CDR2 are SGHVS and FQNEAQ. The CDR3 region has the DNA TGTGCCAGCAGCTCTATTAGGTGGGGGGGCAAAGAGACCCAGTACTTC. Protein: CASSSIRWGGKETQYF.

The count of this clonotype is one. The rearrangement links TRBV6-4 to TRBJ2-1, with 9 positions matching TRBD2. Per germline, CDR1 MRHNA and CDR2 SNTAGT. The CDR3 runs to 16 residues. V gave up 5 bases and J gave up 0 bases; unmatched junction bases: 5. The chain's CDR3 is CASSNVAGASYNEQFF. CDR3 in DNA: TGTGCCAGCAGTAATGTAGCGGGAGCCTCCTACAATGAGCAGTTCTTC.

Comments on this clonotype: A much larger clone differs from this one at a single base, so this may be a read error. The V and J genes are TRBV10-3 and TRBJ2-1, with D maybe TRBD2 (5 bases). The CDR3 is 11 amino acids. CDR1 and CDR2 from the germline V gene are ENHRY and SYGVKD. V was trimmed by 11 bases and J by 9 bases, leaving 14 bases between them. For the CDR3, the DNA is TGTGCCCATGGTCCGGGGAGTGAGCAGTTCTTC. Its translation: CAHGPGSEQFF.

Comment on this clonotype: No conserved phenylalanine or tryptophan is present at the end of the CDR3, so a read error is the likely explanation. Here the CDR3 DNA reads TGTGCCACCAGCATAGGGGAGAGCGGGAACCAAGAGACCCAGTACCTC. Protein: CATSIGESGNQETQYL. V is TRBV15 and J is TRBJ2-5; 7 bases are shared with TRBD2. CDR3 size: 16 residues. Germline CDR1 is LNHNV and CDR2 is YYDKDF (reference sequence). Trimming took 4 bases from V and 0 from J; bases not matched to a gene: 8.

The chain has TRBV18 and TRBJ2-7; a possible D gene is TRBD1 (5 bases). There are 16 residues in the CDR3. The V gene's germline CDR1 is KGHSH and CDR2 LQKENI. Trimming shortened V by 3 bases and J by 1 base, and 16 bases separated the two germline ends. The CDR3: CASSPTVTPWSYEQYF. The CDR3 region has the DNA TGTGCCAGCTCACCGACAGTGACCCCTTGGTCCTACGAGCAGTACTTC. The whole variable domain, remainder taken from reference TRBV18 and TRBJ2-7, is NAGVMQNPRHLVRRRGQEARLRCSPMKGHSHVYWYRQLPEEGLKFMVYLQKENIIDESGMPKERFSAEFPKEGPSILRIQQVVRGDSAAYFCASSPTVTPWSYEQYFGPGTRLTVT.

This clonotype was seen repeatedly, ten times or more. J is TRBJ2-2 and V is TRBV6-1, with TRBD2 identical over 8 bases. The V gene end was trimmed by 6 bases and the J gene end by 4 bases; junction bases not matched to a gene: 4. Germline V gives CDR1 MNHNS, CDR2 SASEGT. The CDR3 has 14 amino acids. The CDR3 sequence is CASSPTSGTGELFF. The CDR3 region has the DNA TGTGCCAGCAGCCCTACTAGCGGCACCGGGGAGCTGTTTTTT.

This clonotype was recorded many times. The chain links TRBV2 to TRBJ1-3; D is unclear. With 1 base removed from V and 0 bases from J, the gap between germline ends came to 13 bases. Germline V lookup: CDR1 SNHLY, CDR2 FYNNEI. The CDR3 extends over 17 amino acids. For the CDR3, the DNA is TGTGCCAGCAGTGAAGACCCAGACCCGAGCTCTGGAAACACCATATATTTT. This sequence encodes CASSEDPDPSSGNTIYF.

This clonotype was recorded at least ten times. Relative to the germline gene, one junction end is altered; a read error may explain this. The V gene is TRBV20-1, the J gene TRBJ1-1; D uncertain. Germline-derived CDR1 and CDR2 are DFQATT and SNEGSKA (reference sequence). The CDR3 spans 15 residues. CDR3: CSVSRSLKVNSEAFF. Here the CDR3 DNA reads TGCAGTGTTTCCCGAAGTTTAAAAGTGAACTCTGAAGCTTTCTTT.

Remarks on this clonotype: A much larger clone differs by one base, so this may be a read error. The chain is built from TRBV18 and TRBJ1-5; perhaps TRBD1 as D (5 bases). With 9 bases removed from V and 7 bases from J, the gap between germline ends came to 16 bases. CDR1 KGHSH and CDR2 LQKENI come from the germline V gene. This CDR3 has 13 residues. Here the CDR3 reads CARSPTTDQPQHF. The DNA for the CDR3 is TGTGCCAGATCCCCGACGACAGACCAGCCCCAGCATTTT.

This clonotype was detected only a few times. The J gene is TRBJ1-5, the V gene TRBV10-2; maybe TRBD1 (6 bases). The CDR3 runs to 13 residues. V lost 1 base to trimming and J lost 7 bases, with 8 bases between them. Per the germline V gene, CDR1 is WSHSY and CDR2 is SAAADI. In DNA form, the CDR3 reads TGCGCCAGCAGTGAGTACAGGGACCAGCCCCAGCATTTT. It specifies CASSEYRDQPQHF.

This clonotype was seen at least ten times. The chain carries TRBV14 and TRBJ2-7; maybe TRBD2 (6 bases). CDR1 and CDR2 (germline): SGHDN, FVKESK. This CDR3 has 12 amino acids. Trimming removed 7 bases from V and 2 bases from J, with 9 bases in between. CDR3 amino acids: CASNRLAYEQYF. The CDR3 DNA is TGTGCCAGCAATAGACTAGCCTACGAGCAGTACTTC.

The gene calls are TRBV2 and TRBJ2-1; 14 bases fit TRBD2. The germline CDR1 and CDR2 sequences are SNHLY and FYNNEI. The V and J ends lost 7 bases and 7 bases, in that order; junction bases with no gene match: 12. CDR3 length: 17 residues. The CDR3 loop reads CASTRPRGTSGRNEQFF. The CDR3 bases are TGTGCCAGCACTCGACCCCGGGGGACTAGCGGGAGAAATGAGCAGTTCTTC.

This clonotype has ten or more counts. This chain connects TRBV28 to TRBJ1-5, with D perhaps matching TRBD1 (5 bases). This CDR3 contains 15 residues. V lost 8 bases, J lost 1 base, and 15 bases lay in between. Germline V CDR1 and CDR2: MDHEN, SYDVKM. CDR3 region: CASSPRGPSNQPQHF. The CDR3 nucleotides read TGTGCCAGCTCTCCGCGGGGACCAAGCAATCAGCCCCAGCATTTT.

The chain employs TRBV2 and TRBJ2-4, with 9 positions matching TRBD2. V dropped 9 bases and J dropped 0; count of bases not matched to a gene: 6. CDR3 length: 15 amino acids. CDR1 is SNHLY and CDR2 is FYNNEI in the germline V gene. The CDR3 DNA sequence: TGTGCCAGTGCGACTAGCGGTACAGCCAAAAACATTCAGTACTTC. It specifies CASATSGTAKNIQYF.

This clonotype was counted ten times or more. The chain has TRBV7-2 and TRBJ2-3; 9 nucleotides align to TRBD1. Germline V lookup: CDR1 SGHTA, CDR2 FQGNSA. This CDR3 has 16 amino acids. The ends lost 1 base at V and 6 bases at J; junction bases unmatched: 8. The CDR3 loop reads CASSLEATGGVDTQYF. CDR3 nucleotides: TGTGCCAGCAGCTTAGAGGCTACAGGGGGCGTGGATACGCAGTATTTT.

This clonotype was seen more than once but under ten times. A much larger clone differs by one base, so this may be a read error. The chain employs TRBV2 and TRBJ1-5; D is ambiguous. The CDR3 has 13 amino acids. Per the germline V gene, CDR1 is SNHLY and CDR2 is FYNNEI. CDR3 nucleotide sequence: TGTGCCAGCAGTACAGATAGCAATCACCCCCAGCATTTT. It translates to CASSTDSNHPQHF.

This clonotype was observed many times. The chain uses TRBV2 and TRBJ1-5; perhaps TRBD1 as D (6 bases). The germline gives CDR1 SNHLY, CDR2 FYNNEI. The V end lost 6 bases, the J end lost 4 bases, and 16 bases lay between the germline ends. The CDR3 covers 15 residues. CDR3 DNA sequence: TGTGCCAGCAGCCTTGATCAGGGGATAAATCAGCCCCAGCATTTT. Translated, it gives CASSLDQGINQPQHF.

Many counts were recorded for this clonotype. The gene calls are TRBV28 and TRBJ2-7; no reliable D call. In germline, CDR1 is MDHEN, CDR2 SYDVKM. The ends were cut back, 6 bases at V and 5 bases at J, with 8 bases in the middle. This CDR3 has 11 amino acids. CDR3 sequence (DNA): TGTGCCAGCAGCCAACGGAACGAGCAGTACTTC. Translated, it gives CASSQRNEQYF.

Comments on this clonotype: A much larger clone is a single base away; this may be a read error. V is TRBV12-3 or TRBV12-4 and J is TRBJ2-1; D gene ambiguous. CDR3 length: 13 residues. CDR3 residues: CASSLTRYNEHFF. In nucleotides, the CDR3 is TGTGCCAGCAGTCTGACTCGCTACAATGAGCATTTCTTC.

This clonotype showed up just a few times. The chain couples TRBV2 to TRBJ1-4; D is unresolved. The CDR3 is 14 amino acids. V was trimmed by 5 bases and J by 0 bases, leaving 7 bases between them. Per germline, CDR1 SNHLY and CDR2 FYNNEI. The CDR3 nucleotides read TGTGCCAGCAGTCGCAGTCCAACTAATGAAAAACTGTTTTTT. It yields the protein CASSRSPTNEKLFF.

This clonotype was observed many times. This sequence joins TRBV2 and TRBJ2-1; D ambiguous. The CDR3 runs 13 residues. Germline V CDR1 and CDR2: SNHLY, FYNNEI. V gave up 8 bases and J gave up 5 bases, with 13 bases separating them. CDR3 bases: TGTGCCAGCGGGTCTCCGGAAAACAATGAGCAGTTCTTC. This translates into CASGSPENNEQFF.